Below are 15 T cell receptor beta chains sequenced from a single sample in a study of blood T cell repertoires in COVID-19. Assay used: immunoSEQ multiplex PCR; TCRdb lists only in-frame clones, some missing. The top ten hold around 1.5% of the sample, which has under 300,000 clones, around 84% seen once. The sample consisted of peripheral blood. The receptor set was obtained from a woman in her thirties or forties who had recovered from COVID-19.

The sample holds a few counts of this clone. The CDR3 here is CASSYHRGNEQFF. The CDR3 DNA reads TGTGCCAGCAGCTATCACAGGGGTAATGAGCAGTTCTTC. The chain combines TRBV7-6 with TRBJ2-1; TRBD1 agrees at 7 bases. The ends lost 4 bases at V and 7 bases at J; junction bases unmatched: 4. Germline V gene sequence: CDR1 SGHVS, CDR2 FNYEAQ. The CDR3 length is 13 residues.

This sequence joins TRBV6-5 and TRBJ2-7, with a tentative D call TRBD2 (6 bases). The CDR3 covers 11 residues. The V end lost 7 bases, the J end lost 6 bases, and 10 bases lay between the germline ends. Germline-derived CDR1 and CDR2 are MNHEY and SVGAGI. The CDR3 DNA reads TGTGCCAGCACCCTGGGGGGCGAGCAGTACTTC. It specifies CASTLGGEQYF.

The rearrangement uses TRBV18 and TRBJ2-7; D may be TRBD2 (6 bases). The CDR3 covers 14 residues. CDR1 KGHSH and CDR2 LQKENI come from the germline V gene. V was pared by 2 bases and J by 0 bases, with 8 bases between. CDR3 in DNA: TGTGCCAGCTCACCAGGGACTGACTCCTACGAGCAGTACTTC. This sequence encodes CASSPGTDSYEQYF.

The chain uses TRBV15 and TRBJ1-6, with 9 bases fitting TRBD1. This CDR3 is 15 amino acids long. Losses at the gene ends were 2 bases for V and 7 bases for J; bases not matched to a gene: 3. CDR1 is LNHNV and CDR2 is YYDKDF in the germline V gene (reference sequence). This CDR3 reads CATSRITGGNSPLHF. The CDR3 DNA reads as TGTGCCACCAGCAGAATAACAGGGGGCAATTCACCCCTCCACTTT.

This sequence joins TRBV18 and TRBJ1-2; weak D call: TRBD1 (6 bases). The germline gives CDR1 KGHSH, CDR2 LQKENI. Trimming removed 0 bases from V and 4 bases from J, with 12 bases in between. This CDR3 contains 15 residues. CDR3 sequence (DNA): TGTGCCAGCTCACCACCGTTCCAGGGGCTCTATGGCTACACCTTC. This translates into CASSPPFQGLYGYTF. The variable domain in full, with the rest retrieved from reference TRBV18 and TRBJ1-2, is NAGVMQNPRHLVRRRGQEARLRCSPMKGHSHVYWYRQLPEEGLKFMVYLQKENIIDESGMPKERFSAEFPKEGPSILRIQQVVRGDSAAYFCASSPPFQGLYGYTFGSGTRLTVV.

The rearrangement links TRBV10-3 to TRBJ1-1, with D possibly TRBD1 on 5 matching bases. The CDR3 loop spans 15 amino acids. The germline V gene has CDR1 ENHRY and CDR2 SYGVKD. Trimming cost V 2 bases and J 7 bases, with 17 bases left between them. CDR3 nucleotide sequence: TGTGCCATCAGTGAGGGGGCCAGCACAAGATTTGAAGCTTTCTTT. Translated, it gives CAISEGASTRFEAFF.

The chain uses TRBV27 and TRBJ2-5, with D possibly TRBD1 on 7 matching bases. Trimming removed 8 bases from V and 1 base from J, with 11 bases in between. CDR1 and CDR2 from the germline V gene are MNHEY and SMNVEV (reference sequence). The CDR3 consists of 13 residues. CDR3 amino acids: CASRGTAQETQYF. In DNA form, the CDR3 reads TGTGCCAGCCGGGGGACAGCCCAAGAGACCCAGTACTTC.

This chain joins TRBV20-1 and TRBJ1-2, with TRBD1 matching over 11 bases. Germline V gene lookup returns CDR1 DFQATT and CDR2 SNEGSKA (reference sequence). The J segment lost 12 bases and the V segment lost 5 bases, leaving 11 bases of the junction unmatched. The CDR3 runs to 13 residues. In nucleotides, the CDR3 is TGCAGTGCTGGTGCCGGGACAGGGGGAAGGAACACCTTC. Its protein is CSAGAGTGGRNTF.

Comment on this clone: The junction shows a germline mismatch at one end, possibly a read error. The V and J genes are TRBV7-7 and TRBJ2-5, with TRBD2 matching 7 bases. CDR3 length: 15 residues. Germline V CDR1 and CDR2: SSHAT, FNYEAQ (reference sequence). As DNA, the CDR3 is TGTGCTAGCAGCTCGAGCGGGGCCCAACAAGAGACCCAGTACTTC. Protein sequence: CASSSSGAQQETQYF.

The CDR3 loop is CASDETGLAYGYTF. DNA of the CDR3: TGTGCCAGCGATGAGACAGGGCTTGCCTATGGCTACACCTTC. The chain links TRBV27 to TRBJ1-2, with 7 nucleotides matching TRBD1. The germline CDR1 and CDR2 sequences are MNHEY and SMNVEV (reference sequence). This CDR3 is built from 14 residues. The junction had 10 bases not matched to a gene; V was cut back by 8 bases and J by 4 bases.

The rearrangement uses TRBV6-1 and TRBJ1-4; TRBD1 is a possible D gene (5 bases). Per germline, CDR1 MNHNS and CDR2 SASEGT. Trimming stripped 1 base from V and 6 bases from J, with 9 bases between. The CDR3 is made up of 14 amino acids. Here the CDR3 reads CASSEDRGYEKLFF. The CDR3 region has the DNA TGTGCCAGCAGTGAAGATAGGGGTTATGAAAAACTGTTTTTT.

V usage is TRBV7-2 and J usage is TRBJ2-7; 7 nucleotides agree with TRBD2. Germline values: CDR1 SGHTA, CDR2 FQGNSA. J was trimmed by 7 bases and V by 1 base; bases with no gene match: 19. The length of the CDR3 is 18 residues. The CDR3 reads CASSLGEVGTSKAGEQYF. The CDR3 DNA is TGTGCCAGCAGCTTAGGTGAGGTCGGAACTTCGAAAGCGGGAGAGCAGTACTTC.

The V gene is TRBV4-3, the J gene TRBJ1-2, with D maybe TRBD1 (5 bases). There are 15 residues in the CDR3. In germline, CDR1 is LGHNA, CDR2 YSLEER. With 5 bases removed from V and 3 bases from J, the gap between germline ends came to 16 bases. For the CDR3, the DNA is TGCGCCAGCAGCTCCTCTTACTTAGGGGACTATGGCTACACCTTC. Protein sequence: CASSSSYLGDYGYTF.

The genes are TRBV19 and TRBJ2-5; 8 bases fit TRBD1. Germline V gene lookup returns CDR1 LNHDA and CDR2 SQIVND (reference sequence). The CDR3 consists of 14 residues. Trimming removed 5 bases from V and 2 bases from J; junction bases left unmatched: 4. CDR3: CASSGTGFQETQYF. Written as DNA, the CDR3 is TGTGCCAGTAGTGGGACAGGTTTTCAAGAGACCCAGTACTTC.

This rearrangement joins TRBV19 to TRBJ1-5, with TRBD1 as a possible D gene (5 bases). The CDR3 is 14 residues long. Trimming took 3 bases from V and 7 from J, leaving 13 bases between them. From germline, CDR1 is LNHDA and CDR2 SQIVND (reference sequence). The CDR3 loop is CASSMEGTLQPQHF. The CDR3 nucleotides are TGTGCCAGTAGTATGGAAGGGACTTTGCAGCCCCAGCATTTT.